These 8 T cell receptor beta chains came from one sample sequenced in a study of early T cells in non-severe SARS-CoV-2 infection. MiXCR was run by TCRdb on the 5' RACE reads, yielding one entry per CDR3 protein. The table shows just under 65,000 distinct CDR3 sequences, with around 13% occurring only once. Source material: whole blood. These receptors were collected from an adult who was a healthcare worker with PCR-confirmed SARS-CoV-2 infection or an uninfected control (not recorded which).

The chain carries TRBV5-5 and TRBJ2-4, with D perhaps matching TRBD2 (6 bases). The CDR3 runs 15 residues. V lost 4 bases, J lost 8 bases, and 19 bases lay in between. Germline V lookup: CDR1 SGHKS, CDR2 YYEKEE (reference sequence). CDR3 amino acids: CASSLSSASVDIQYF. The DNA for the CDR3 is TGTGCCAGCAGCCTTTCATCGGCTAGCGTCGACATTCAGTACTTC.

This clonotype was detected ten times or more. This chain uses TRBV2 with TRBJ2-5, with D unclear. Germline CDR1 SNHLY, CDR2 FYNNEI. This CDR3 region has 14 residues. Trimming pared 1 base from V and 2 bases from J, leaving 8 bases between. The CDR3 loop is CASSEGPFQETQYF. The CDR3 nucleotides are TGTGCCAGCAGTGAAGGTCCTTTTCAAGAGACCCAGTACTTC.

This chain connects TRBV5-5 to TRBJ2-7; TRBD1 matches at 9 bases. CDR1 and CDR2 from the germline V gene are SGHKS and YYEKEE (reference sequence). The CDR3 totals 13 residues. Trimming cost V 4 bases and J 5 bases; bases outside gene matches: 4. The CDR3 reads CASSRDRVHEQYF. The DNA of the CDR3 is TGTGCCAGCAGCCGGGACAGGGTCCACGAGCAGTACTTC.

This clonotype was picked up many times. The chain combines TRBV7-9 with TRBJ2-2; possibly TRBD1 for D (6 bases). Per germline, CDR1 SEHNR and CDR2 FQNEAQ (reference sequence). V gave up 5 bases and J gave up 0 bases, with 19 bases separating them. CDR3 length: 18 residues. CDR3 nucleotide sequence: TGTGCCAGCAGCCCCGGTTTTCGACAGGTCGCGAACACCGGGGAGCTGTTTTTT. Its translation: CASSPGFRQVANTGELFF.

Turning to this clonotype: A junction boundary mismatches the germline segment, possibly from a read error. The chain recombines TRBV6-5 with TRBJ1-6; 8 nucleotides line up with TRBD1. Germline-derived CDR1 and CDR2 are MNHEY and SVGAGI. The CDR3 is made up of 14 amino acids. CDR3 amino acids: CACSSDRANSPLHF. The CDR3 nucleotides are TGTGCCTGCAGTTCGGACAGGGCTAATTCACCCCTCCACTTT.

This clonotype was counted ten times or more. The CDR3: CAAADSYEQYF. The CDR3 nucleotides read TGTGCCGCCGCGGACAGTTACGAGCAGTACTTC. The gene calls are TRBV10-3 and TRBJ2-7, with D tentatively TRBD1 (6 bases). CDR3 size: 11 residues. V lost 11 bases, J lost 4 bases, and 12 bases lay in between. Germline-derived CDR1 and CDR2 are ENHRY and SYGVKD.

J is TRBJ1-2 and V is TRBV7-8; 7 bases align to TRBD1. Germline V gene lookup returns CDR1 SGHVS and CDR2 FQNEAQ. This CDR3 is 15 amino acids long. The junction had 9 bases not matched to a gene; V was cut back by 4 bases and J by 4 bases. The CDR3 loop is CASSSRWDSSYGYTF. In DNA, the CDR3 is TGTGCCAGCAGCTCACGCTGGGACAGCTCCTATGGCTACACCTTC.

This clonotype was observed at least ten times. The gene calls are TRBV9 and TRBJ2-1, with 9 positions matching TRBD1. J was trimmed by 4 bases and V by 2 bases; bases with no gene match: 4. The CDR3 totals 15 residues. Germline V gene data show CDR1 as SGDLS and CDR2 as YYNGEE. CDR3 in amino acids: CASSVRTGVYNEQFF. The CDR3 DNA reads TGTGCCAGCAGCGTTCGGACAGGGGTGTACAATGAGCAGTTCTTC.